This T cell receptor (beta chain) was profiled in a study of blood T cell repertoires in COVID-19 (dated by TCRdb to about 2020). Context from the whole study: Collaborator samples came from the United States, Italy and Spain and covered acute and convalescent phases of COVID-19. Where available, HLA class I and class II types were taken from metadata supplied by the sample provider and were not determined by assay-based typing. Deeply sampled blood TCRbeta repertoires from subjects exposed to, actively infected with, or recovered from COVID-19 were included in the dataset. The samples were drawn from two sources: the first 160 participants of the ongoing ImmuneRACE study, and 1,200 or so subjects contributed by 6 global collaborators. The repertoires were made available in a free public database intended to serve as a resource for research on the immune response to SARS-CoV-2. A de-identified subject ID, COVID-19 status, age in years and sex were almost always included in the sample metadata. The material from the prospective study consisted of cDNA or gDNA derived from T cells, B-cell-depleted T cells, or PBMCs.

Points on this clone: Its antigen target is currently unknown. No clone much larger than this one lies a single base away; base qualities are absent.

The immunoSEQ Assay, a bias-controlled multiplex PCR, was used to amplify TCRbeta CDR3 regions from genomic DNA. As for the original processing: The number of nucleated cells in each sample was estimated by amplification of reference gene primers within the assay. Sequence reads were collapsed and filtered to measure the absolute abundance of every unique TCRbeta CDR3 rearrangement. For each sample, productive Simpson clonality was calculated as the square root of Simpson's diversity index over productive rearrangements. TCRdb mirrors the immuneACCESS table, restricted to in-frame sequences. Some clones are absent from its copies; in checked studies, under half trace to an unresolved V gene, and the reason for the others is unknown. D and trimming come from the DNA, and the V and J calls and clone size come from that table. Present in this sample are roughly 300,000 clones, about 92% of which were seen just once. Approximately 18% of the sample lies in the top ten.

In the prospective study, participants were roughly 18 to 89 years old, resided in approximately 25 geographic areas of the United States, and were enrolled through a virtual design. In the prospective study, participants were assigned to cohorts based on the clinical history participants reported in a screening survey and a study questionnaire. Recovered participants in ImmuneRACE Cohort 3 were defined as having two consecutive negative NP/OP PCR tests, clearance from a healthcare professional, or resolution of symptoms. In the prospective study, whole blood, serum and a nasopharyngeal or oropharyngeal swab were collected from each participant by mobile phlebotomists. Prospective study participants could optionally give additional blood draws and questionnaires over a roughly two-month period. Before DNA extraction, prospective study blood samples were shipped either frozen or at room temperature.

What the work shows at the level of the full study, not this receptor alone: Clinical and demographic metadata were provided uncurated, with the amount varying by source and participant.

Taken from the germline V gene, the CDR1 and CDR2 loops are SNHLY and FYNNEI. From the cysteine through the phenylalanine, the CDR3 covers 17 amino acids. Of all the DNA, just the CDR3 is kept, 51 bases in frame from base 1. Compared with germline, V lacks 2 bases and J lacks 4 bases; bases without a gene match: 11. The sequenced sample was PBMCs or T cells enriched from blood (not recorded which). The receptor chain draws on TRBV2 and TRBJ2-7, and TRBD1 aligns with 10 junction nucleotides. The clonotype originates from a woman in her 30s who had recovered from COVID-19. The CDR3 protein sequence reads: CASSEPRTRDRGYEQYF. The sequence in DNA is TGTGCCAGCAGTGAACCTCGCACCCGGGACAGGGGTTACGAGCAGTACTTC.